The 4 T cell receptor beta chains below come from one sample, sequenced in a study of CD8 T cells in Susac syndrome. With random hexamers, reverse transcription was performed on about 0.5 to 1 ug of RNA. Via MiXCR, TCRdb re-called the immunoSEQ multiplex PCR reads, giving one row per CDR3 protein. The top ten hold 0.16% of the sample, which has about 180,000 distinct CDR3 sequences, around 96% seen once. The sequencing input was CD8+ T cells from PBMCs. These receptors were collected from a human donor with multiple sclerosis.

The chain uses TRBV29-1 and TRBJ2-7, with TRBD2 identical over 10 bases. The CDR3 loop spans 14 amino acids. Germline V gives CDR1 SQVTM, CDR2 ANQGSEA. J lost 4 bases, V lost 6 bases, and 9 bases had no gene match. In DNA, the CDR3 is TGCAGCGTGGAAACTAGCGGGGAGGGATACGAGCAGTACTTC. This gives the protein CSVETSGEGYEQYF.

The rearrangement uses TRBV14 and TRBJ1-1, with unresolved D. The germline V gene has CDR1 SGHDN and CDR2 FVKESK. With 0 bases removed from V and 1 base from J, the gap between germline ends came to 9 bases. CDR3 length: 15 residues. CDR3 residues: CASSQEWQQNTEAFF. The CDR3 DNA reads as TGTGCCAGCAGCCAAGAGTGGCAGCAGAACACTGAAGCTTTCTTT.

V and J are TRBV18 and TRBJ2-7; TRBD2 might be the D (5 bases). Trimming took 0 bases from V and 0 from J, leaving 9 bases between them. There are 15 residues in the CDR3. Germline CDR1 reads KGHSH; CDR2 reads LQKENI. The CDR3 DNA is TGTGCCAGCTCACCACCCTACGGGGACTCCTACGAGCAGTACTTC. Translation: CASSPPYGDSYEQYF.

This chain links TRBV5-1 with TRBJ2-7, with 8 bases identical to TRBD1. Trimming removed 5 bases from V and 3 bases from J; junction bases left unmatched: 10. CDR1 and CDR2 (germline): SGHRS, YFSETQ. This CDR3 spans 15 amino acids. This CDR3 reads CASRSDRETVYEQYF. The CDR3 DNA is TGCGCCAGCAGGTCGGACAGGGAAACGGTCTACGAGCAGTACTTC.